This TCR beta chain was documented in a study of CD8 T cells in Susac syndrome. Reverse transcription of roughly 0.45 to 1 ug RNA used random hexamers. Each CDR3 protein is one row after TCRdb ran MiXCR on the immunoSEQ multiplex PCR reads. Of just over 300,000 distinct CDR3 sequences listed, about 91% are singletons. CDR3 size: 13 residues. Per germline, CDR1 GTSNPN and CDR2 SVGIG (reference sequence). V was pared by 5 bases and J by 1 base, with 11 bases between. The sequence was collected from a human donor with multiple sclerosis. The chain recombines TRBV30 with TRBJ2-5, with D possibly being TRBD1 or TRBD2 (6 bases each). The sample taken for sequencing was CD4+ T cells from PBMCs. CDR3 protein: CAWDRGPQETQYF. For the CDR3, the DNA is TGTGCCTGGGACCGGGGGCCCCAAGAGACCCAGTACTTC.